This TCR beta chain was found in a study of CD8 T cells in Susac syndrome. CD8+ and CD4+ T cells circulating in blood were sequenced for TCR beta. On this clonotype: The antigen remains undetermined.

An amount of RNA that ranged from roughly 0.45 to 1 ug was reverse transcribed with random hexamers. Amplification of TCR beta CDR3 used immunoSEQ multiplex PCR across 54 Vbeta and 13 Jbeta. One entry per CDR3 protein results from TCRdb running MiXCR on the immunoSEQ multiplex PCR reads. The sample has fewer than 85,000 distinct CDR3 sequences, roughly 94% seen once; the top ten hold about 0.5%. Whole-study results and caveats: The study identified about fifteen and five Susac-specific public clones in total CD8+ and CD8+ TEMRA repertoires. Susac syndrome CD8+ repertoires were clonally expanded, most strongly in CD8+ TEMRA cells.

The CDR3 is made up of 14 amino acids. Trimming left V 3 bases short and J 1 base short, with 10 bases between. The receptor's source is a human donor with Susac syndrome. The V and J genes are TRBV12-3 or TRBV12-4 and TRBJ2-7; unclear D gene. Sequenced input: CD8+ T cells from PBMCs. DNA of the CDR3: TGTGCCAGCAGTTTTGGGCCTACATCCTACGAGCAGTACTTC. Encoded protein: CASSFGPTSYEQYF.